What follows describes a single T cell receptor (beta chain). Antigen specificity is unknown. Data came from immunoSEQ multiplex PCR; TCRdb stores just in-frame clones and leaves some out. This table holds 95,000 to 150,000 clones, more than 75% found once. The data were obtained in a study of T cell responses to AZD1222 COVID-19 vaccine. Study-level background: Timing groups of about 4 and about 12 weeks for second doses were pooled.

Between the trimmed V and J ends, which lost 8 bases and 5 bases, there was a span of 12 bases. This CDR3 is built from 12 residues. Germline V gives CDR1 SGHAT, CDR2 FQNNGV. Whole-study results and caveats: Seropositivity was recorded at baseline in only 5 or 6 AZD1222 recipients. Repertoires in all cases were sampled only once the peak T cell response had passed. Donors were chiefly white British, with a greater number of females, and clonal diversity was perhaps underestimated.

The genes are TRBV11-2 and TRBJ1-1; weak D call: TRBD1 (5 bases). This clonotype originated in an adult in good health. Sequencing was performed on peripheral blood, taken on day 0 of AZD1222 vaccination. The CDR3 sequence: CASCRVGTEAFF. Here the CDR3 DNA reads TGTGCCAGCTGCAGGGTTGGGACTGAAGCTTTCTTT.